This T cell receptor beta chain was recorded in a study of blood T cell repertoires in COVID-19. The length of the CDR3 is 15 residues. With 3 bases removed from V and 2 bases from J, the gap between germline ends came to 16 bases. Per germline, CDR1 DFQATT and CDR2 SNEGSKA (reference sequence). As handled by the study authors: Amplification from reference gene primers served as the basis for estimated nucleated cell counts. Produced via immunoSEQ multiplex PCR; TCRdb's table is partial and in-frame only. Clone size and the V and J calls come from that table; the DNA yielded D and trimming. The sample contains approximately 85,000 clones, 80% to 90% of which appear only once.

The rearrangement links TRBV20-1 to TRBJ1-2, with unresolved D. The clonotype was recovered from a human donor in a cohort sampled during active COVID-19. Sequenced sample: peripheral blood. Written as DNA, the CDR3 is TGCAGTGCTAGTCGGGGAGGGAATAACAACTATGGCTACACCTTC. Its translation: CSASRGGNNNYGYTF.